The present T cell receptor beta chain was sequenced within a study of T-cell reconstitution after alpha-beta-depleted transplantation in children (dated by TCRdb to the mid-2010s). Regarding the study in general: Using TCR repertoire profiling, the study quantitatively followed how T-cell immune reconstitution unfolded in children after TCRalphabeta/CD19-depleted allogeneic hematopoietic cell transplantation.

The cysteine opens and the phenylalanine closes a CDR3 of 18 amino acids. Only the CDR3 DNA stays, 54 bases, in frame from base 1. Trimming accounts for 4 bases at V and 7 bases at J, while the number of junction bases matched to no gene is 16. Reading the germline V gene gives CDR1 LGHNA and CDR2 YSLEER. Overall results and qualifications from the work: In some patients, the high TCRbeta diversity seen at day 60 was put down to recipient T cells and intrathymic progenitors that had survived conditioning. Hyperexpanded clone frequencies declined over subsequent months; after one year, T-cell counts and TCRbeta diversity were mostly attributed to newly produced T cells. The apparently early recovery of alphabetaT-cell counts about two months after transplant reportedly depended on only several hundred rapidly expanded clones that came from non-depleted graft cells.

The sample's treatment or condition label, decoded: allogeneic hematopoietic cell transplantation with graft depleted of TCRalphabeta T cells and CD19 B cells. The children who served as transplant recipients had been given grafts of TCRalphabeta/CD19-depleted allogeneic hematopoietic cells. This clonotype was counted ten times or more. Its binding antigen is unknown. Qualities for individual bases were not recorded, and no much larger clone is one base off. Libraries were made using PCR. TCRdb shows the sequencer as Illumina HiSeq 2500. Molecular barcoding was employed in the preparation of TCR libraries, with unique molecular identifiers being used to normalize TCRbeta repertoire quantification. The public reads were reanalyzed by TCRdb: fastp trimming at Q25, MiXCR alignment, in-frame beta chains only. CDR3 protein duplicates are merged, each entry listing the most common genes and DNA. The sample table lists 250,000 to 300,000 distinct CDR3 sequences, under 14% of them with a count of one. The ten most abundant clones make up 23% of the sample.

This specimen was peripheral blood, taken 180 days after TCRalphabeta/CD19-depleted stem cell transplant. Recombination joined TRBV4-3 with TRBJ2-1, with 10 bases in between that match TRBD2. The source is a male patient aged 2 to 10 who had a stem cell transplant for chronic granulomatous disease, so the T cells may come from the graft donor. CDR3 sequence: CASSLLKGPSGRVNEQFF. The nucleotide sequence reads TGCGCCAGCAGCCTCCTGAAGGGGCCTAGCGGGAGAGTAAATGAGCAGTTCTTC.